This entry features one TCR beta chain sequence. The sample originates from a study of blood T cell repertoires in COVID-19. Here immunoSEQ multiplex PCR was the method, and the copy in TCRdb shows in-frame clones only, minus some. The profile shows 100,000 to 150,000 clones, about 87% of them singletons. CDR1 SGHTA and CDR2 FQGTGA come from the germline V gene. This CDR3 comprises 16 residues. V lost 1 base, J lost 4 bases, and 15 bases lay in between. The sample comprised peripheral blood. This TCR derives from a man aged 45-65 years with active COVID-19. The chain has TRBV7-3 and TRBJ2-3, with D possibly TRBD1 on 5 matching bases. This CDR3 is CASSLMGSGASDTQYF. CDR3 nucleotides: TGTGCCAGCAGCTTAATGGGTAGTGGGGCTTCAGATACGCAGTATTTT.